The 24 T cell receptor beta chains given below trace back to one sample, sequenced in a study of blood T cells in healthy people across ages. For the second PCR, which ran for roughly 7 to 11 cycles, a sample-barcoded 5' primer and a J-beta primer mix were used. One entry per CDR3 protein, called by TCRdb with MiXCR from the 5' RACE reads. This sample has about 770,000 distinct CDR3 sequences; approximately 44% occur once, and the top ten carry about a fifth. Sequencing was carried out using blood. The origin of the receptors is a man aged 60 to 69 in good health.

The chain couples TRBV15 to TRBJ2-1; possibly TRBD1 for D (7 bases). V was trimmed by 3 bases and J by 6 bases, leaving 15 bases between them. CDR3 length: 15 amino acids. The germline CDR1 and CDR2 sequences are LNHNV and YYDKDF (reference sequence). This CDR3 reads CATSSTRGVGNEQFF. CDR3 nucleotide sequence: TGTGCCACCAGCAGTACCAGGGGGGTCGGCAATGAGCAGTTCTTC.

The J gene is TRBJ1-2, the V gene TRBV27; perhaps TRBD1 as D (6 bases). Germline values: CDR1 MNHEY, CDR2 SMNVEV (reference sequence). Trimming removed 6 bases at V and 0 bases at J, with 14 bases between. The CDR3 runs to 15 residues. CDR3 DNA: TGTGCCAGCAGCGTTGGACAGCCTCCTAACTATGGCTACACCTTC. It specifies CASSVGQPPNYGYTF.

The J gene is TRBJ1-1, the V gene TRBV11-3; no firm D call. Trimming took 4 bases from V and 0 from J, leaving 24 bases between them. Germline V CDR1 and CDR2: SGHNT, YENEEA. This CDR3 comprises 19 residues. Here the CDR3 reads CASSYLGSSGFGVNTEAFF. The CDR3 DNA sequence: TGTGCCAGCAGCTACTTAGGGAGCAGTGGGTTCGGGGTGAACACTGAAGCTTTCTTT.

This clonotype has at least ten counts. The DNA for the CDR3 is TGCGCCAGCAGCCAAGATTTCCGGGGGAGCTCCTACGAGCAGTACTTC. Translating it yields CASSQDFRGSSYEQYF. This chain connects TRBV4-3 to TRBJ2-7, with D maybe TRBD2 (6 bases). Germline V lookup: CDR1 LGHNA, CDR2 YSLEER. This CDR3 comprises 16 residues. Trimming shortened V by 0 bases and J by 0 bases, and 12 bases separated the two germline ends.

V is TRBV20-1 and J is TRBJ2-1, with D perhaps TRBD1 (6 bases). The J call could be wrong; TRBJ2-7 is a better fit for the DNA end. The CDR3 consists of 14 residues. Germline V gene sequence: CDR1 DFQATT, CDR2 SNEGSKA (reference sequence). The CDR3 sequence: CSARGAGAYNEQYF. The DNA for the CDR3 is TGCAGTGCTAGAGGGGCAGGGGCCTACAATGAGCAGTACTTC.

The chain joins TRBV20-1 to TRBJ2-3; D may be TRBD1 or TRBD2 (5 bases each). The CDR3 runs 15 residues. V shed 5 bases and J shed 5 bases, with 20 bases lying between them. CDR1 DFQATT and CDR2 SNEGSKA come from the germline V gene (reference sequence). CDR3 bases: TGCAGTGCTTCGGGACGGACCTCTTTACGAGATACGCAGTATTTT. Protein: CSASGRTSLRDTQYF.

As for this clonotype: Germline and junction disagree at one end, which may indicate a read error. The genes are TRBV6-5 and TRBJ1-2; D not resolved. The CDR3 runs 14 residues. Germline V gene lookup returns CDR1 MNHEY and CDR2 SVGAGI. CDR3 sequence (DNA): TGTGTCAGCAGCCGCTCAGGCAGGACCTATGGCTACACCTTC. Translated: CVSSRSGRTYGYTF.

This clonotype came up many times. The chain recombines TRBV7-9 with TRBJ1-2, with 12 nucleotides matching TRBD1. V lost 5 bases and J lost 7; bases outside the gene matches: 2. This CDR3 has 13 amino acids. Per germline, CDR1 SEHNR and CDR2 FQNEAQ (reference sequence). CDR3 residues: CASSAGQGAGYTF. CDR3 coding DNA: TGTGCCAGCAGCGCGGGACAGGGGGCTGGCTACACCTTC.

This rearrangement joins TRBV28 to TRBJ1-2; no firm D call. V shed 5 bases and J shed 7 bases, with 8 bases lying between them. This CDR3 has 11 amino acids. Germline values: CDR1 MDHEN, CDR2 SYDVKM. For the CDR3, the DNA is TGTGCCAGCAGTCAACCGGCTGGCTACACCTTC. It specifies CASSQPAGYTF.

Details on this clonotype: At one end the junction does not follow the germline gene, possibly because of a read error. The chain couples TRBV7-8 to TRBJ2-3; D is perhaps TRBD1 (5 bases). Germline V gives CDR1 SGHVS, CDR2 FQNEAQ. This CDR3 comprises 13 residues. CDR3 sequence reads: CASSRLLTGTQYF. The CDR3 nucleotides are TGTGCCAGCAGCAGACTTCTCACAGGTACGCAGTATTTT.

This rearrangement joins TRBV20-1 to TRBJ2-7, with 7 bases matching TRBD2. The trim removed 6 bases at V and 6 bases at J, leaving 14 bases unmatched. In germline, CDR1 is DFQATT, CDR2 SNEGSKA (reference sequence). The CDR3 loop spans 14 amino acids. CDR3: CSAGRDYLEGEQYF. CDR3 DNA sequence: TGCAGTGCCGGAAGGGACTACCTAGAGGGCGAGCAGTACTTC.

This clonotype was picked up a small number of times. This chain connects TRBV6-5 to TRBJ1-2; 8 bases fit TRBD1. There are 14 residues in the CDR3. Germline V gives CDR1 MNHEY, CDR2 SVGAGI. Germline trimming cut 6 bases from V and 6 bases from J; bases unmatched to any gene: 9. CDR3 region: CASRDATGADGYTF. The DNA for the CDR3 is TGTGCCAGCAGGGACGCGACAGGGGCCGATGGCTACACCTTC.

The gene calls are TRBV6-2 or TRBV6-3 and TRBJ1-2, with D maybe TRBD1 (6 bases). The CDR3 consists of 14 residues. CDR1 is MNHEY and CDR2 is SVGEGT in the germline V gene. With 0 bases removed from V and 7 bases from J, the gap between germline ends came to 12 bases. This CDR3 reads CASSYSGQRGGYTF. For the CDR3, the DNA is TGTGCCAGCAGTTACTCCGGACAGCGTGGTGGCTACACCTTC.

This clonotype was seen a few times. The chain is built from TRBV7-9 and TRBJ2-1; D not resolved. The germline V gene encodes CDR1 SEHNR and CDR2 FQNEAQ (reference sequence). Trimming cost V 4 bases and J 7 bases, with 20 bases left between them. CDR3 size: 16 residues. CDR3 region: CASSSSEFPTLNEQFF. The CDR3 bases are TGTGCCAGCAGCTCCTCAGAGTTCCCAACGCTAAATGAGCAGTTCTTC.

V gene TRBV24-1 combines with J gene TRBJ2-4; 7 nucleotides line up with TRBD2. Gene TRBJ2-7 matches the end of the DNA better, so the J call may be wrong. The CDR3 spans 14 residues. Germline CDR1 is KGHDR and CDR2 is SFDVKD. The DNA for the CDR3 is TGTGCCACCTGTGGGGGGGGGATCCCCTACGAGCAGTACTTC. Amino acids: CATCGGGIPYEQYF.

This clonotype was seen more than once but under ten times. This chain connects TRBV2 to TRBJ2-5, with D perhaps matching TRBD1 (6 bases). Germline V gene data show CDR1 as SNHLY and CDR2 as FYNNEI. V dropped 7 bases and J dropped 2 bases, with 11 bases sitting between them. The CDR3 covers 13 residues. CDR3 nucleotide sequence: TGTGCCAGCAAAAGGGGGAAGCAAGAGACCCAGTACTTC. Encoded protein: CASKRGKQETQYF.

The table lists this clonotype with a few counts. The chain employs TRBV7-2 and TRBJ2-1; D unresolved. V was shortened by 4 bases and J by 10 bases, with 14 bases between the two germline ends. This CDR3 comprises 13 residues. CDR1 and CDR2 (germline): SGHTA, FQGNSA. In DNA, the CDR3 is TGTGCCAGCAGCTGGAACCACCTAGGAGAGCAGTTCTTC. Protein sequence: CASSWNHLGEQFF.

This clonotype has just one count. The chain employs TRBV11-2 and TRBJ2-1; no firm D call. The V end lost 7 bases, the J end lost 3 bases, and 19 bases lay between the germline ends. The CDR3 covers 16 residues. From germline, CDR1 is SGHAT and CDR2 FQNNGV. DNA for the CDR3: TGTGCCAGCAACCCCTCCGACCTAGGAAGCTACAATGAGCAGTTCTTC. As protein: CASNPSDLGSYNEQFF. Full variable domain (missing parts from reference TRBV11-2 and TRBJ2-1): EAGVAQSPRYKIIEKRQSVAFWCNPISGHATLYWYQQILGQGPKLLIQFQNNGVVDDSQLPKDRFSAERLKGVDSTLKIQPAKLEDSAVYLCASNPSDLGSYNEQFFGPGTRLTVL.

The rearrangement links TRBV7-9 to TRBJ1-5; TRBD1 might be the D (5 bases). Trimming took off 1 base at V and 3 bases at J, with 10 bases between the two ends. CDR1 is SEHNR and CDR2 is FQNEAQ in the germline V gene (reference sequence). The CDR3 runs to 15 residues. The CDR3 DNA reads as TGTGCCAGCAGCTTAGGGGCAGGGTTCAATCAGCCCCAGCATTTT. This gives the protein CASSLGAGFNQPQHF.

The table lists this clonotype with many counts. This chain connects TRBV6-5 to TRBJ2-7; no clear D gene. The CDR3 runs to 12 residues. Germline values: CDR1 MNHEY, CDR2 SVGAGI. V lost 8 bases and J lost 2, with 10 bases in between. CDR3 sequence (DNA): TGTGCCAGCGGAGACCATACCTACGAGCAGTACTTC. The encoded protein is CASGDHTYEQYF.

This clonotype was picked up a small number of times. This rearrangement joins TRBV6-2 or TRBV6-3 to TRBJ2-5; 8 bases are a match to TRBD2. Germline values: CDR1 MNHEY, CDR2 SVGEGT. The CDR3 totals 13 residues. The J segment lost 4 bases and the V segment lost 8 bases, leaving 6 bases of the junction unmatched. The CDR3 spells CASAGLGVETQYF. CDR3 DNA sequence: TGTGCCAGCGCGGGACTAGGGGTAGAGACCCAGTACTTC.

V is TRBV27 and J is TRBJ2-7; either TRBD1 or TRBD2 may fit D (5 bases each). CDR3 length: 14 amino acids. V was cut by 5 bases and J by 8 bases, with 19 bases left in between. The germline gives CDR1 MNHEY, CDR2 SMNVEV (reference sequence). Here the CDR3 reads CASSPRDGGSQQYF. In nucleotides, the CDR3 is TGTGCCAGCAGTCCCAGGGACGGTGGTAGCCAGCAGTACTTC.

J is TRBJ2-4 and V is TRBV5-1; D gene unclear. The CDR3 extends over 13 amino acids. The germline CDR1 and CDR2 sequences are SGHRS and YFSETQ. The V end lost 0 bases, the J end lost 15 bases, and 16 bases lay between the germline ends. In DNA form, the CDR3 reads TGCGCCAGCAGCTTGGACAGTTCCACGCCTCGGTACTTC. It is translated as CASSLDSSTPRYF.

This clonotype came up a few times. CDR3 protein: CAWEGLAGVEQYF. DNA for the CDR3: TGTGCCTGGGAGGGACTAGCGGGGGTCGAGCAGTACTTC. The chain has TRBV30 and TRBJ2-5, with TRBD2 matching over 14 bases. The J call is doubtful: the DNA matches TRBJ2-7 better. This CDR3 has 13 amino acids. Germline CDR1 GTSNPN, CDR2 SVGIG (reference sequence).